This T cell receptor beta chain was captured by sequencing in a study of blood T cell repertoires in COVID-19. Study background: Italy, Spain and the United States were the sources of the convalescent and acute COVID-19 samples. Nucleic acid was either cDNA or gDNA, and it came from T cells, B-cell-depleted T cells, or PBMCs.

Under the authors' procedure: Amplifying reference gene primers gave estimates of nucleated cell counts. Profiled with immunoSEQ multiplex PCR; TCRdb holds only in-frame clones, not every one. V and J calls and clone size come straight from that table; D and trimming were deduced from the DNA. Among around 42,000 clones listed, about four fifths were seen once. The CDR3 consists of 15 residues. Germline CDR1 LGHDT, CDR2 YNNKEL (reference sequence). V gave up 4 bases and J gave up 4 bases; unmatched junction bases: 3. The chain couples TRBV3-1 (or the pseudogene TRBV3-2) to TRBJ2-1; the match to TRBD2 covers 11 bases. This TCR was recovered from a woman aged 55-69 years with acute or convalescent COVID-19. Input material: peripheral blood. CDR3 nucleotides: TGTGCCAGCAGCCCACTAGCGGGGGCTTACAATGAGCAGTTCTTC. The encoded protein is CASSPLAGAYNEQFF.